This T cell receptor (beta chain) was sequenced for a study of high-grade serous ovarian cancer treatment subgroups (dated by TCRdb to about 2021). Regarding the research as a whole: Sequencing yielded a mean of about 15,000 reads and 7,000 or so unique TCR beta rearrangements per sample. Under a laparoscopic triage algorithm, patients with high-grade serous ovarian cancer were grouped by complete gross resection or by neoadjuvant chemotherapy response, and the study profiled the TCR beta repertoires of these patients. A cohort of 30 patients was included: some ten with no residual disease after primary surgery (R0), some ten who were excellent NACT responders, and some ten who were poor NACT responders. One primary tumor sample and two metastatic tumor samples were collected from each patient, for a total of 95 or so samples.

Paper-wide results and their limitations: The TCR repertoire analyses centered on CDR3, and CDR1 and CDR2 were not analyzed. Tumors from the same patient had repertoire similarity ranging from roughly 0.11 to 0.85, while tumors from different patients showed almost no similarity. Neoantigen level correlated positively with TCR clonal relatedness, and copy number variation and mutation load from whole-genome sequencing showed a positive trend with TCR clonal relatedness. Spatial information was not captured by bulk tumor TCR sequencing, so insight into HGSC tumor complexity and diversity was limited.

Unmatched junction bases come to 6, with V trimmed by 5 bases and J by 0 bases. CDR1 and CDR2 are drawn from the germline V gene (reference sequence): MNHEY, SMNVEV. Including cysteine and phenylalanine, the CDR3 has 17 amino acids. Only the CDR3 part of the read is kept: 51 bases, read in frame from the first base. On this clone itself: It has no known antigen specificity. No base quality values were provided; no much bigger clone lies one nucleotide off.

The 90 tumor samples were subjected to high-throughput TCR profiling using ImmunoSEQ. For the original study's pipeline: Richness (unique productive sequences), clonality, evenness and relatedness were included as repertoire diversity metrics, and similarity between samples was assessed with the Bhattacharyya coefficient. A sensitivity analysis excluded TCRs with fewer than two reads and gave consistent conclusions. The source is immuneACCESS, and TCRdb retained only in-frame sequences with V and J called. Part of the clones is not carried over; for the studies checked, unresolved V genes explain less than half of this, and the remainder is unexplained. From that table come the V and J calls and clone size; the DNA was used to work out D and trimming. The sample contains some 40,000 clones, roughly 83% of them found a single time. Of the sample, around 3.3% falls within the top ten clones. Collection of tumor samples took place before definitive surgery or chemotherapy. Genomic DNA was extracted by the MD Anderson Biospecimen Extraction Resource, and TCR sequencing was done by the MD Anderson Cancer Genomics Laboratory.

The chain links TRBV27 with TRBJ2-5; TRBD2 aligns with 13 central bases. The origin of this receptor is a human donor with high-grade serous ovarian cancer. The specimen was tumor tissue. The CDR3 in this case is CASSRLAGGPNQETQYF. The bases read TGTGCCAGCAGTCGACTAGCGGGAGGACCTAACCAAGAGACCCAGTACTTC.